One sample yielded the 30 T cell receptor beta chains listed below, sequenced in a study of blood T cell repertoires in COVID-19. The table came from immunoSEQ multiplex PCR; TCRdb's copy has only in-frame clones and leaves some out. The sample records under 250,000 clones, around 82% being singletons. Source material: peripheral blood. These receptors originate from a woman in her 70s with acute or convalescent COVID-19.

V usage is TRBV24-1 and J usage is TRBJ2-1, with 8 bases identical to TRBD1. The V gene's germline CDR1 is KGHDR and CDR2 SFDVKD. This CDR3 has 19 amino acids. The V gene end was trimmed by 2 bases and the J gene end by 8 bases; junction bases not matched to a gene: 19. The CDR3 region is CATSDSRVGAGGFLDEQFF. CDR3 coding DNA: TGTGCCACCAGTGATTCCCGAGTCGGGGCAGGGGGCTTTCTTGATGAGCAGTTCTTC.

This clone was found once. The V and J genes are TRBV5-6 and TRBJ2-3; D is unclear. The CDR3 has 11 residues. Trimming took 0 bases from V and 11 from J, leaving 7 bases between them. The V gene's germline CDR1 is SGHDT and CDR2 YYEEEE. In DNA, the CDR3 is TGTGCCAGCAGCTTGGGGTTAGTGCAGTATTTT. This translates into CASSLGLVQYF.

The table lists this clone with a count of one. V usage is TRBV25-1 and J usage is TRBJ2-7, with 8 bases fitting TRBD2. The junction had 5 bases not matched to a gene; V was cut back by 1 base and J by 3 bases. This CDR3 is 15 amino acids long. The germline V gene has CDR1 MGHDK and CDR2 SYGVNS. In DNA, the CDR3 is TGTGCCAGCAGTGAATGGCTAGCGGGTGTCTACGAGCAGTACTTC. Translated, it gives CASSEWLAGVYEQYF.

The chain carries TRBV19 and TRBJ2-2, with D possibly being TRBD1 (5 bases). CDR3 length equals 15 residues. Germline CDR1 is LNHDA and CDR2 is SQIVND (reference sequence). Trimming removed 6 bases from V and 0 bases from J, with 11 bases in between. The CDR3 sequence: CASRNAGTNTGELFF. The CDR3 coding sequence is TGTGCCAGTAGGAACGCAGGGACGAACACCGGGGAGCTGTTTTTT. The entire variable domain, with the rest obtained from reference TRBV19 and TRBJ2-2, is as follows: DGGITQSPKYLFRKEGQNVTLSCEQNLNHDAMYWYRQDPGQGLRLIYYSQIVNDFQKGDIAEGYSVSREKKESFPLTVTSAQKNPTAFYLCASRNAGTNTGELFFGEGSRLTVL.

This clone was observed a few times. The rearrangement links TRBV4-2 to TRBJ1-3; 7 bases map to TRBD1. Germline CDR1 is LGHNA and CDR2 is YNFKEQ. Trimming cost V 1 base and J 2 bases; bases outside gene matches: 14. The CDR3 is made up of 19 amino acids. CDR3: CASSQVFNLRGQTGNTIYF. CDR3 DNA sequence: TGTGCCAGCAGCCAAGTATTCAATTTGAGGGGGCAAACTGGAAACACCATATATTTT.

This rearrangement joins TRBV6-5 to TRBJ1-2; TRBD1 agrees at 8 bases. Germline CDR1 reads MNHEY; CDR2 reads SVGAGI. The CDR3 runs 13 residues. The V and J ends lost 6 bases and 8 bases, in that order; junction bases with no gene match: 8. CDR3 sequence reads: CASRLQGVGGYTF. The CDR3 DNA reads as TGTGCCAGCAGGTTACAGGGGGTCGGAGGCTACACCTTC.

The CDR3: CASSLALSGTGFLSHNEQFF. In DNA form, the CDR3 reads TGTGCCAGCAGCTTAGCGCTTAGCGGGACGGGCTTCCTTTCCCACAATGAGCAGTTCTTC. The J gene is TRBJ2-1, the V gene TRBV7-6; 8 bases are shared with TRBD2. The CDR3 totals 20 residues. The V gene's germline CDR1 is SGHVS and CDR2 FNYEAQ. Trimming cost V 0 bases and J 5 bases; bases outside gene matches: 18.

The chain couples TRBV2 to TRBJ1-4; 7 positions match TRBD1. Germline loops: CDR1 SNHLY, CDR2 FYNNEI. This CDR3 spans 16 amino acids. Trimming cost V 0 bases and J 3 bases; bases outside gene matches: 4. CDR3 bases: TGTGCCAGCAGTGAAGCGTGGGGGACAGCTAATGAAAAACTGTTTTTT. Its translation is CASSEAWGTANEKLFF.

The gene calls are TRBV19 and TRBJ1-1; the match to TRBD1 covers 8 bases. V lost 1 base to trimming and J lost 1 base; unmatched junction nucleotides: 5. This CDR3 is 16 amino acids long. Germline-derived CDR1 and CDR2 are LNHDA and SQIVND (reference sequence). The CDR3 sequence is CASSIVRTGRNTEAFF. The CDR3 DNA reads as TGTGCCAGTAGTATAGTACGGACAGGGAGGAACACTGAAGCTTTCTTT.

Comment on this clone: Other DNA sequences from this sample encode an identical CDR3 as well. The chain employs TRBV5-4 and TRBJ1-2, with 7 nucleotides matching TRBD1. CDR1 is SGHNT and CDR2 is YYREEE in the germline V gene (reference sequence). Losses at the gene ends were 2 bases for V and 7 bases for J; bases not matched to a gene: 5. The CDR3 is 13 amino acids. The CDR3 is CASSLKGAGGYTF. The CDR3 DNA is TGTGCCAGCAGCTTAAAGGGGGCGGGTGGCTACACCTTC.

The genes are TRBV15 and TRBJ1-1; D gene uncertain. Germline CDR1 is LNHNV and CDR2 is YYDKDF (reference sequence). Trimming removed 0 bases from V and 0 bases from J, with 8 bases in between. The CDR3 is made up of 15 amino acids. The CDR3 nucleotides read TGTGCCACCAGCAGAGATCCGGGTATGAACACTGAAGCTTTCTTT. Translation: CATSRDPGMNTEAFF.

The V and J genes are TRBV5-1 and TRBJ2-5; weak D call: TRBD1 (6 bases). V was pared by 4 bases and J by 1 base, with 14 bases between. This CDR3 is built from 15 residues. Germline V gene lookup returns CDR1 SGHRS and CDR2 YFSETQ. Written as DNA, the CDR3 is TGCGCCAGCAGCGCCCTGACAGGCCTCCAAGAGACCCAGTACTTC. Protein product: CASSALTGLQETQYF.

Ten or more counts support this clone. V usage is TRBV4-1 and J usage is TRBJ2-2, with 10 bases fitting TRBD2. The germline V gene has CDR1 MGHRA and CDR2 YSYEKL. V shed 5 bases and J 6 bases; nucleotides not matched to a gene: 6. The length of the CDR3 is 15 residues. The CDR3 coding sequence is TGCGCCAGCAGCACCGGGACTAGCGTCTCCGGGGAGCTGTTTTTT. The encoded protein is CASSTGTSVSGELFF.

The chain links TRBV27 to TRBJ2-7; D is possibly TRBD1 (5 bases). The CDR3 consists of 14 residues. CDR1 and CDR2 (germline): MNHEY, SMNVEV (reference sequence). The V and J ends lost 5 bases and 6 bases respectively, with 17 bases between them. Here the CDR3 reads CASSRRQGMSEQYF. The CDR3 DNA reads as TGTGCCAGCAGTCGACGCCAGGGTATGAGCGAGCAGTACTTC.

This chain joins TRBV19 and TRBJ1-1; 8 nucleotides line up with TRBD1. The V and J ends lost 7 bases and 5 bases, in that order; junction bases with no gene match: 12. The CDR3 spans 15 residues. Germline V CDR1 and CDR2: LNHDA, SQIVND (reference sequence). As DNA, the CDR3 is TGTGCCAGTATTCAAACGGGACAGGCGGCGACTGAAGCTTTCTTT. Its translation is CASIQTGQAATEAFF. The full variable domain, rest sourced from reference TRBV19 and TRBJ1-1, is DGGITQSPKYLFRKEGQNVTLSCEQNLNHDAMYWYRQDPGQGLRLIYYSQIVNDFQKGDIAEGYSVSREKKESFPLTVTSAQKNPTAFYLCASIQTGQAATEAFFGQGTRLTVV.

With regard to this clone: Distinct nucleotide sequences in the sample also encode this CDR3. The chain uses TRBV27 and TRBJ1-2, with TRBD1 as a possible D gene (6 bases). The CDR3 has 12 amino acids. Germline CDR1 is MNHEY and CDR2 is SMNVEV (reference sequence). V was trimmed by 2 bases and J by 6 bases, leaving 7 bases between them. The CDR3 sequence is CASSLRGNGYTF. The CDR3 DNA sequence: TGTGCCAGCAGTTTAAGGGGGAATGGCTACACCTTC.

The chain employs TRBV6-1 and TRBJ1-2; D possibly corresponds to TRBD1 (6 bases). The CDR3 loop spans 14 amino acids. Germline CDR1 MNHNS, CDR2 SASEGT. Trimming shortened V by 3 bases and J by 2 bases, and 10 bases separated the two germline ends. This chain's CDR3 is CASSDGGGNYGYTF. The CDR3 bases are TGTGCCAGCAGTGATGGGGGGGGCAACTATGGCTACACCTTC.

The sample holds one count of this clone. The chain employs TRBV18 and TRBJ2-2; weak D call: TRBD2 (5 bases). The CDR3 has 16 residues. Germline V gene lookup returns CDR1 KGHSH and CDR2 LQKENI. The germline V and J ends were trimmed by 2 bases and 5 bases, with 15 bases remaining between them. CDR3 loop: CASSPSLAEVTGELFF. The CDR3 nucleotides read TGTGCCAGCTCACCATCCCTAGCTGAAGTTACCGGGGAGCTGTTTTTT. The variable domain in full, completed from reference TRBV18 and TRBJ2-2, reads NAGVMQNPRHLVRRRGQEARLRCSPMKGHSHVYWYRQLPEEGLKFMVYLQKENIIDESGMPKERFSAEFPKEGPSILRIQQVVRGDSAAYFCASSPSLAEVTGELFFGEGSRLTVL.

J is TRBJ1-1 and V is TRBV10-1; 11 bases map to TRBD1. J lost 5 bases, V lost 0 bases, and 11 bases had no gene match. This CDR3 has 18 residues. Germline V gives CDR1 WNHNN, CDR2 SYGVQD (reference sequence). CDR3 in amino acids: CASSESIFGTGGTTEAFF. The CDR3 DNA follows: TGCGCCAGCAGTGAGTCGATCTTTGGGACAGGGGGAACAACTGAAGCTTTCTTT.

This clone was seen more than once but under ten times. Different DNA sequences within this sample yield the same CDR3. This rearrangement joins TRBV5-1 to TRBJ1-1, with D perhaps matching TRBD1 (6 bases). Trimming took 2 bases from V and 2 from J, leaving 10 bases between them. The CDR3 loop spans 14 amino acids. CDR1 and CDR2 from the germline V gene are SGHRS and YFSETQ. The CDR3 is CASSLSGANTEAFF. For the CDR3, the DNA is TGCGCCAGCAGCTTATCAGGGGCTAACACTGAAGCTTTCTTT.

This clone was recorded a few times. The rearrangement uses TRBV5-6 and TRBJ2-3, with TRBD1 matching 9 bases. CDR1 and CDR2 (germline): SGHDT, YYEEEE. The J segment lost 3 bases and the V segment lost 5 bases, leaving 10 bases of the junction unmatched. This CDR3 spans 16 amino acids. The chain's CDR3 is CASRLDTGTGTDTQYF. The CDR3, as DNA: TGTGCCAGCAGACTCGATACCGGGACAGGGACAGATACGCAGTATTTT. Looking up the rest from reference TRBV5-6 and TRBJ2-3 gives the full variable domain: DAGVTQSPTHLIKTRGQQVTLRCSPKSGHDTVSWYQQALGQGPQFIFQYYEEEERQRGNFPDRFSGHQFPNYSSELNVNALLLGDSALYLCASRLDTGTGTDTQYFGPGTRLTVL.

The chain couples TRBV14 to TRBJ2-1; the D is unclear. Trimming stripped 4 bases from V and 9 bases from J, with 7 bases between. Germline V gene sequence: CDR1 SGHDN, CDR2 FVKESK. This CDR3 spans 11 amino acids. The CDR3 DNA follows: TGTGCCAGCAGCCTCAGTGGTGAGCAGTTCTTC. Protein product: CASSLSGEQFF.

The V and J genes are TRBV27 and TRBJ2-7; a possible D gene is TRBD2 (6 bases). The CDR3 is 14 residues long. V lost 3 bases to trimming and J lost 0 bases, with 9 bases between them. Germline V gene data show CDR1 as MNHEY and CDR2 as SMNVEV (reference sequence). The CDR3 DNA is TGTGCCAGCAGTTTTAGCGGTAGCTCCTACGAGCAGTACTTC. Its protein is CASSFSGSSYEQYF.

The CDR3 coding sequence is TGTGCCAGCAGTAATCCGGACAGGCCAGAGACCCAGTACTTC. It specifies CASSNPDRPETQYF. V is TRBV6-5 and J is TRBJ2-5, with 7 nucleotides matching TRBD1. The CDR3 has 14 residues. V was clipped by 5 bases and J by 4 bases; unmatched bases: 7. CDR1 MNHEY and CDR2 SVGAGI come from the germline V gene.

Only one count was recorded for this clone. The chain is built from TRBV5-5 and TRBJ1-5, with TRBD1 as a possible D gene (5 bases). This CDR3 contains 15 residues. Germline assignment: CDR1 SGHKS and CDR2 YYEKEE (reference sequence). The ends were cut back, 4 bases at V and 2 bases at J, with 13 bases in the middle. The CDR3 nucleotides are TGTGCCAGCAGCGGACAACTACAGCGCAATCAGCCCCAGCATTTT. It is translated as CASSGQLQRNQPQHF.

The chain carries TRBV6-5 and TRBJ2-7; 9 nucleotides match TRBD2. V gave up 4 bases and J gave up 2 bases; unmatched junction bases: 3. CDR1 is MNHEY, CDR2 SVGAGI, per germline. CDR3 length: 14 amino acids. The CDR3 DNA is TGTGCCAGCAGTTCCATAGCGGGAGCCTACGAGCAGTACTTC. This encodes CASSSIAGAYEQYF.

This chain joins TRBV27 and TRBJ2-2, with 7 positions matching TRBD1. With V trimmed by 0 bases and J by 7 bases, 11 bases remained unmatched. The germline CDR1 and CDR2 sequences are MNHEY and SMNVEV (reference sequence). The CDR3 runs to 17 residues. This CDR3 is CASSLSRAGGFVGELFF. In DNA form, the CDR3 reads TGTGCCAGCAGTTTATCGAGGGCAGGGGGTTTTGTCGGGGAGCTGTTTTTT.

The chain is built from TRBV29-1 and TRBJ2-4; tentatively, D is TRBD2 (5 bases). The CDR3 runs 12 residues. Germline CDR1 reads SQVTM; CDR2 reads ANQGSEA. V lost 5 bases and J lost 6, with 11 bases in between. The chain's CDR3 is CSVRVGGNIQYF. The CDR3, as DNA: TGCAGCGTTAGGGTTGGAGGAAACATTCAGTACTTC.

The rearrangement joins TRBV6-5 to TRBJ1-2, with 7 bases lining up with TRBD1. The CDR3 sequence is 14 residues long. CDR1 and CDR2 from the germline V gene are MNHEY and SVGAGI. The trim removed 0 bases at V and 8 bases at J, leaving 6 bases unmatched. CDR3 in DNA: TGTGCCAGCAGTTACTCGAGGCAGGGGGACGGCTACACCTTC. Encoded protein: CASSYSRQGDGYTF.

The chain recombines TRBV28 with TRBJ1-4, with 7 bases lining up with TRBD1. The CDR3 runs 13 residues. Germline loops: CDR1 MDHEN, CDR2 SYDVKM. Unmatched junction bases numbered 3, after V lost 5 bases and J lost 6 bases. CDR3 loop: CASSGTVDEKLFF. DNA for the CDR3: TGTGCCAGCAGTGGGACAGTGGATGAAAAACTGTTTTTT.